This T cell receptor beta chain came from a study of blood T cells in healthy people across ages. The germline gives CDR1 DFQATT, CDR2 SNEGSKA (reference sequence). V was clipped by 0 bases and J by 9 bases, with 17 bases between them. The CDR3 totals 14 residues. This clonotype has a handful of counts. A much larger clonotype is one base distant, so this may be a read error. A sample-barcoded 5' primer and a J-beta primer mix were used in a second PCR of about 7 to 12 cycles. TCRdb itself ran the 5' RACE reads through MiXCR, one entry per CDR3 protein. Altogether 550,000 to 650,000 distinct CDR3 sequences are present, about 27% being singletons, with the ten largest covering approximately 3.5%. The sample was also linked to a second study, of T cells of mothers and their children.

The rearrangement joins TRBV20-1 to TRBJ2-5; no clear D gene. Sequences were obtained from blood. The TCR originated in a boy aged 2 to 10 in good health. The CDR3: CSARDGKGRLAQYF. In DNA form, the CDR3 reads TGCAGTGCTAGAGATGGGAAAGGGCGGCTCGCCCAGTACTTC.